This TCR beta chain was documented in a study of blood T cells in healthy people across ages. The CDR3 consists of 14 residues. Trimming removed 7 bases from V and 3 bases from J; junction bases left unmatched: 5. Per germline, CDR1 LNHDA and CDR2 SQIVND (reference sequence). For the second PCR, which ran for about 6 to 11 cycles, a sample-barcoded 5' primer and a J-beta primer mix were used. MiXCR was run by TCRdb on the 5' RACE reads, yielding one entry per CDR3 protein. The table has 780,000 or so distinct CDR3 sequences, approximately 25% seen once. The same specimen was also included in a second study, on T cells of mothers and their children.

J is TRBJ2-7 and V is TRBV19; 11 bases line up with TRBD2. The clonotype comes from a boy younger than 18 in good health. The sequenced sample consisted of blood. The CDR3 sequence is CASTLTSGDYEQYF. The DNA for the CDR3 is TGTGCCAGTACCTTGACTAGCGGGGACTACGAGCAGTACTTC.